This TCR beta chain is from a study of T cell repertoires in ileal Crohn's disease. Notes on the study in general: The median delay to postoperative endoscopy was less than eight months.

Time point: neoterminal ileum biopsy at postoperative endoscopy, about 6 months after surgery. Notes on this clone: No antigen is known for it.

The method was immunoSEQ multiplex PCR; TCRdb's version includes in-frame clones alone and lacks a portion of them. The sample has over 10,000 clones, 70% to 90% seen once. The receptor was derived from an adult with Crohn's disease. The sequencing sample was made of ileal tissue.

The CDR3 loop is CASSGGLLTYEQYF. DNA for the CDR3: TGTGCCAGCAGCGGGGGACTGTTGACCTACGAGCAGTACTTC. The V call is TRBV7-9, the J call TRBJ2-7; D may be TRBD2 (6 bases). V gave up 5 bases and J gave up 2 bases, with 13 bases separating them. Germline V lookup: CDR1 SEHNR, CDR2 FQNEAQ (reference sequence). This CDR3 comprises 14 residues.